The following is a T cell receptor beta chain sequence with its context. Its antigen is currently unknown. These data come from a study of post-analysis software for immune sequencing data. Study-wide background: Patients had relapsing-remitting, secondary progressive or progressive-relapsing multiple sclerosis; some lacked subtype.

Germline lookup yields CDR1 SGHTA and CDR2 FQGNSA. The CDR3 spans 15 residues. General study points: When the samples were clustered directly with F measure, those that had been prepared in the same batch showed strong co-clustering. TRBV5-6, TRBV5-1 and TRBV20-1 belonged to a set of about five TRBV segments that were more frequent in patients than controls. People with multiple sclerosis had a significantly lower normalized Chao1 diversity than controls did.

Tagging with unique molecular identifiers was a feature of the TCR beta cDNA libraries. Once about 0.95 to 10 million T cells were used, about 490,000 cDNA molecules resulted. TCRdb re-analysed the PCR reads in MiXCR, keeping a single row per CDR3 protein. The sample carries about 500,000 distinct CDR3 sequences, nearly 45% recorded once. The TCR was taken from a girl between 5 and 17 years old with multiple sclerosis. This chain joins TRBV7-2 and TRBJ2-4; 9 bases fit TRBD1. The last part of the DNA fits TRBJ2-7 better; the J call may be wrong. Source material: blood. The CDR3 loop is CASSRYRGLIYEQYF. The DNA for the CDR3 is TGTGCCAGCAGCCGATACAGGGGGCTCATCTACGAGCAGTACTTC.